The 7 T cell receptor beta chains below were found in one sample sequenced in a study of T cells expressing NK-cell markers. Following a re-call of the 5' RACE reads, TCRdb has one entry per CDR3 protein and lacks DNA. This sample's table has about 110,000 distinct CDR3 sequences. The sequenced sample consisted of blood T cells: a sorted CD56 or NKG2C T cell subset, CD4+ or CD8+ T cells, or bulk PBMC T cells (not recorded which). The receptors originated from a woman aged 18 to 75 in good health.

The J gene is TRBJ2-5, the V gene TRBV3-1; TCRdb selects TRBD1, and the lack of DNA leaves this call unchecked. CDR1 and CDR2 from the germline V gene are LGHDT and YNNKEL (reference sequence). CDR3 length: 15 amino acids. CDR3 sequence: CASEYRGGGQETQYF.

V gene TRBV7-3 combines with J gene TRBJ2-3. Per the germline V gene, CDR1 is SGHTA and CDR2 is FQGTGA. This CDR3 contains 14 residues. The CDR3 region is CASSIMDSTDTQYF.

This rearrangement joins TRBV29-1 to TRBJ1-2; checking the TCRdb D call of TRBD1 is not possible without DNA. The CDR3 is 14 amino acids. Germline lookup yields CDR1 SQVTM and CDR2 ANQGSEA. CDR3 protein: CSVESPGGKGGYTF.

The chain recombines TRBV5-5 with TRBJ1-5. Germline V CDR1 and CDR2: SGHKS, YYEKEE (reference sequence). The CDR3 consists of 14 residues. The CDR3 reads CASSLYAENQPQHF.

The chain has TRBV12-3 or TRBV12-4 and TRBJ2-1; TCRdb reports TRBD1, a call that lacks DNA to check it against. The CDR3 is 14 amino acids. CDR3 in amino acids: CASNRPEGYNEQFF.

The chain uses TRBV4-3 and TRBJ2-6. Germline CDR1 and CDR2: LGHNA and YSLEER. The length of the CDR3 is 17 residues. The CDR3 region is CASSQDLPSPGANVLTF.

The chain uses TRBV7-9 and TRBJ1-1; TCRdb designates TRBD1, a call that cannot be tested without DNA. CDR1 is SEHNR, CDR2 FQNEAQ, per germline (reference sequence). CDR3 length equals 14 residues. The chain's CDR3 is CASSLSLGDTEAFF.